These T cell receptor beta chains were read from a single sample in a study of blood T cell repertoires in COVID-19. Clones were sequenced by immunoSEQ multiplex PCR, and TCRdb holds only the in-frame ones, with some missing. The sample lists about 320,000 clones; 85% were seen once. What was sequenced was PBMCs or T cells enriched from blood (not recorded which). These receptors originate from a woman aged 30 to 39 who had been exposed to COVID-19. Each CDR3 is given with its conserved first and last residue. A D gene is named only where the DNA matches it firmly. Where a row states a size, it is once, few, many or the class of an expanded clone; other rows omit it.

abundance: .; j_gene: TRBJ1-2; v_gene: TRBV6-1; d_gene: .; CDR3nt: TGTGCCAGCAGTGAAGCCCGACCAGGGAACTATGGCTACACCTTC; CDR3aa: CASSEARPGNYGYTF
abundance: .; j_gene: TRBJ1-2; v_gene: TRBV20-1; d_gene: TRBD1; CDR3nt: TGCAGTGTCGGACAGGGTGGTGGCTACACCTTC; CDR3aa: CSVGQGGGYTF
abundance: .; j_gene: TRBJ1-2; v_gene: TRBV6-5; d_gene: .; CDR3nt: TGTGCCAGCAGTCCCAGGGGTTTTACGGACTATGGCTACACCTTC; CDR3aa: CASSPRGFTDYGYTF
abundance: .; j_gene: TRBJ2-1; v_gene: TRBV27; d_gene: TRBD2; CDR3nt: TGTGCCAGCAGTTTCTCTAGCGGGAGGGCCAATGAGCAGTTCTTC; CDR3aa: CASSFSSGRANEQFF
abundance: few; j_gene: TRBJ1-1; v_gene: TRBV14; d_gene: .; CDR3nt: TGTGCCAGCAGCAGGGGGACGGGGCGGAACACTGAAGCTTTCTTT; CDR3aa: CASSRGTGRNTEAFF
abundance: .; j_gene: TRBJ2-2; v_gene: TRBV4-1; d_gene: TRBD1; CDR3nt: TGCGCCAGCAGCCAAGGGGGCGTGGCAGGGGGTATGAACGGGGAGCTGTTTTTT; CDR3aa: CASSQGGVAGGMNGELFF
abundance: once; j_gene: TRBJ1-5; v_gene: TRBV18; d_gene: .; CDR3nt: TGTGCCAGCTCACCACCTGGAGTTCACGGCGGGCAGCCCCAGCATTTT; CDR3aa: CASSPPGVHGGQPQHF
abundance: .; j_gene: TRBJ1-1; v_gene: TRBV4-1; d_gene: .; CDR3nt: TGCGCCAGCAGCCAAGCGAGATACACTGAAGCTTTCTTT; CDR3aa: CASSQARYTEAFF
abundance: .; j_gene: TRBJ1-4; v_gene: TRBV30; d_gene: TRBD1; CDR3nt: TGTGCCTGGAGTGAGGGGACAGACCCGGTTGGTGAAAAACTGTTTTTT; CDR3aa: CAWSEGTDPVGEKLFF
abundance: .; j_gene: TRBJ2-7; v_gene: TRBV20-1; d_gene: .; CDR3nt: TGCAGTGCCAGTTTTGGACTTGCCTACGAGCAGTACTTC; CDR3aa: CSASFGLAYEQYF
abundance: .; j_gene: TRBJ1-4; v_gene: TRBV28; d_gene: TRBD1; CDR3nt: TGTGCCACATTCCGGGACAGGGGGCTTGGTGAAAAACTGTTTTTT; CDR3aa: CATFRDRGLGEKLFF
abundance: .; j_gene: TRBJ2-3; v_gene: TRBV14; d_gene: TRBD2; CDR3nt: TGTGCCAGCAGCCCGGGCCTAGCGGGGGGGCCGTTCTACACAGATACGCAGTATTTT; CDR3aa: CASSPGLAGGPFYTDTQYF
abundance: .; j_gene: TRBJ1-2; v_gene: TRBV6-5; d_gene: TRBD1; CDR3nt: TGTGCCAGCACCACAACAGGGGACTATGGCTACACCTTC; CDR3aa: CASTTTGDYGYTF
abundance: .; j_gene: TRBJ1-4; v_gene: TRBV9; d_gene: .; CDR3nt: TGTGCCAGCAGCGTAGGACAGTTCAATGAAAAACTGTTTTTT; CDR3aa: CASSVGQFNEKLFF
abundance: .; j_gene: TRBJ1-4; v_gene: TRBV2; d_gene: TRBD1; CDR3nt: TGTGCCAGCAGTCAGATCGGACAGGCCACCAATGAAAAACTGTTTTTT; CDR3aa: CASSQIGQATNEKLFF
abundance: .; j_gene: TRBJ1-2; v_gene: TRBV3-1/TRBV3-2; d_gene: .; CDR3nt: TGTGCCAGCAGCCAAGTTCCAGATAACTATGGCTACACCTTC; CDR3aa: CASSQVPDNYGYTF
abundance: .; j_gene: TRBJ1-5; v_gene: TRBV28; d_gene: TRBD1; CDR3nt: TGTGCCAGCAGTGCCTACAGGGGAATGAGCAATCAGCCCCAGCATTTT; CDR3aa: CASSAYRGMSNQPQHF
abundance: .; j_gene: TRBJ1-6; v_gene: TRBV27; d_gene: TRBD1; CDR3nt: TGTGCCAGCAGTACGGACAGGGACCCTTCACCCCTCCACTTT; CDR3aa: CASSTDRDPSPLHF
abundance: .; j_gene: TRBJ2-7; v_gene: TRBV10-2; d_gene: .; CDR3nt: TGCGCCAGCACTGAAAGACAGGACCTCTACGAGCAGTACTTC; CDR3aa: CASTERQDLYEQYF
abundance: few; j_gene: TRBJ1-4; v_gene: TRBV9; d_gene: TRBD1; CDR3nt: TGTGCCAGCAGCGGCACAGGGGGTAGGGCCAATGAAAAACTGTTTTTT; CDR3aa: CASSGTGGRANEKLFF
abundance: .; j_gene: TRBJ2-1; v_gene: TRBV27; d_gene: .; CDR3nt: TGTGCCAGCAGTTTAGGAGATGAGCAGTTCTTC; CDR3aa: CASSLGDEQFF
abundance: .; j_gene: TRBJ2-7; v_gene: TRBV5-6; d_gene: .; CDR3nt: TGTGCCAGCAGCTTGGACAGGGCCAGCCCCTACGAGCAGTACTTC; CDR3aa: CASSLDRASPYEQYF
abundance: .; j_gene: TRBJ1-4; v_gene: TRBV5-1; d_gene: TRBD1; CDR3nt: TGCGCCAGCAGCTTGACAGGGGGCAATGAAAAACTGTTTTTT; CDR3aa: CASSLTGGNEKLFF
abundance: .; j_gene: TRBJ2-3; v_gene: TRBV7-2; d_gene: .; CDR3nt: TGTGCCAGCAGCCCGACTCCCACAGATACGCAGTATTTT; CDR3aa: CASSPTPTDTQYF
abundance: .; j_gene: TRBJ1-4; v_gene: TRBV29-1; d_gene: TRBD1; CDR3nt: TGCAGCGTAGCCGGGACAGACCTTTCTAATGAAAAACTGTTTTTT; CDR3aa: CSVAGTDLSNEKLFF
abundance: .; j_gene: TRBJ2-5; v_gene: TRBV5-6; d_gene: .; CDR3nt: TGTGCCAGCAGCCTGGGACTGGCCCAAGAGACCCAGTACTTC; CDR3aa: CASSLGLAQETQYF
abundance: .; j_gene: TRBJ2-2; v_gene: TRBV4-1; d_gene: TRBD1; CDR3nt: TGCGCCAGCAAGGGGGCCCCGGCGAACACCGGGGAGCTGTTTTTT; CDR3aa: CASKGAPANTGELFF
abundance: .; j_gene: TRBJ1-5; v_gene: TRBV18; d_gene: TRBD1; CDR3nt: TGTGCCAGCTCACAGGGACAGGAATTACAGCCCCAGCATTTT; CDR3aa: CASSQGQELQPQHF
abundance: once; j_gene: TRBJ2-1; v_gene: TRBV7-5; d_gene: .; CDR3nt: TGTGTCAGACCCCGTGGGTTAGCGGAAGGGTACAATGAGCAGTTCTTC; CDR3aa: CVRPRGLAEGYNEQFF
abundance: .; j_gene: TRBJ2-3; v_gene: TRBV15; d_gene: TRBD2; CDR3nt: TGTGCCACCAGCAGAGATAGTAGCGGGCTGAATACGCAGTATTTT; CDR3aa: CATSRDSSGLNTQYF
abundance: .; j_gene: TRBJ1-3; v_gene: TRBV3-1/TRBV3-2; d_gene: TRBD1; CDR3nt: TGTGCCAGCAGCCCAGGGACAGGGATCTCTGGAAACACCATATATTTT; CDR3aa: CASSPGTGISGNTIYF
abundance: .; j_gene: TRBJ1-3; v_gene: TRBV7-9; d_gene: TRBD1; CDR3nt: TGTGCCAGCAGCTCGAGGGACAGTCTGAGAAACACCATATATTTT; CDR3aa: CASSSRDSLRNTIYF
abundance: .; j_gene: TRBJ1-6; v_gene: TRBV28; d_gene: .; CDR3nt: TGTGCCAGCAGTTTATTCTCCAGCTCCTATAATTCACCCCTCCACTTT; CDR3aa: CASSLFSSSYNSPLHF